This TCR beta chain is drawn from a study of OX40 agonist ivuxolimab in advanced cancers. CDR3 length: 13 residues. Germline V gene data show CDR1 as LGHNA and CDR2 as YSLEER. V was trimmed by 8 bases and J by 10 bases, leaving 18 bases between them. Sequencing was performed with immunoSEQ multiplex PCR; in TCRdb, only in-frame clones are kept and a portion is missing. The sample carries some 65,000 clones, around 90% recorded once. The chain combines TRBV4-3 with TRBJ1-5; D uncertain. The origin of this receptor is an adult with an advanced solid tumor such as melanoma, head and neck, liver or kidney cancer. The material was CD4+ or CD8+ T cells sorted from blood, obtained in a trial of the OX40 agonist ivuxolimab. The CDR3 DNA reads TGCGCCAGCCATCCAGGAGACTATGGTCCCCAGCATTTT. Translated, it gives CASHPGDYGPQHF.